This TCR beta chain was sequenced in a study of cytomegalovirus exposure and HLA in healthy donors. Background on the study: HLA-typed donors contributed some 83 million unique TCRs, which were held in an early data release. Broader study findings: In a later analysis, TCR beta V- and J-gene trimming was associated with a missense DCLRE1C variant.

Comments on this clone: Antigen: not known.

The CDR3 spans 15 residues. Germline CDR1 MNHNY, CDR2 SVGAGI (reference sequence). V was trimmed by 4 bases and J by 2 bases, leaving 13 bases between them. With 60 Vbeta and 13 Jbeta primers, the PCR was carried out. The table came from immunoSEQ multiplex PCR; TCRdb's copy has only in-frame clones and leaves some out. The ten most abundant clones cover under 2% of a sample with approximately 140,000 clones. The receptor was derived from a woman in her fifties or sixties in good health and CMV-seronegative. Sequencing was performed on PBMCs. The V call is TRBV6-6, the J call TRBJ2-3; D is possibly TRBD2 (6 bases). The CDR3 sequence is CASSFLADTTDTQYF. The CDR3, as DNA: TGTGCCAGCAGTTTTTTAGCGGATACCACAGATACGCAGTATTTT.